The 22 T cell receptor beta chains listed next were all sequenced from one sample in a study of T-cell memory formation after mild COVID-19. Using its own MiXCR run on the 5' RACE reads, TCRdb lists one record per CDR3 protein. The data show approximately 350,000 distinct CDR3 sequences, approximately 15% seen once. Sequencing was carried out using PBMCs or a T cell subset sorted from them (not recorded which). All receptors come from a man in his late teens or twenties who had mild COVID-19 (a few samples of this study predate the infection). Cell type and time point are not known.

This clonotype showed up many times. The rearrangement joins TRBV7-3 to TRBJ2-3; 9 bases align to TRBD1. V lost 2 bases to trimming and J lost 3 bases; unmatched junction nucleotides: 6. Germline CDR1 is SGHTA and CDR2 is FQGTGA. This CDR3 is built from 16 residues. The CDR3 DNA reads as TGTGCCAGCAGCTTACTGGGACAGGGAATTACAGATACGCAGTATTTT. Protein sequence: CASSLLGQGITDTQYF.

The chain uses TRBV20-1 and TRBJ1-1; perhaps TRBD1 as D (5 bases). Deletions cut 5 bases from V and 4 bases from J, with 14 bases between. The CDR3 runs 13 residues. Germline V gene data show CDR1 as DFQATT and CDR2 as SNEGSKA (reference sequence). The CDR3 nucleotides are TGCAGTGCTGCAGGGTTCGGCGGCACTGAAGCTTTCTTT. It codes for CSAAGFGGTEAFF.

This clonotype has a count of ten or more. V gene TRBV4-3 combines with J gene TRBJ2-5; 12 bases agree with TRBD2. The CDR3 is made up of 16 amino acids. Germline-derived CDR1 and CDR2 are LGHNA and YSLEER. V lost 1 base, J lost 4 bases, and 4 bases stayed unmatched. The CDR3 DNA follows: TGCGCCAGCAGCCAAGGCGGACTAGCGGGACGAGAGACCCAGTACTTC. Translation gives CASSQGGLAGRETQYF.

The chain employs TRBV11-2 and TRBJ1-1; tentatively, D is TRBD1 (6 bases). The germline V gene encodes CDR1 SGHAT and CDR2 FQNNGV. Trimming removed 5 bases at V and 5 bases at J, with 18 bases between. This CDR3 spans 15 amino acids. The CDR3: CASSSLRGQGTEAFF. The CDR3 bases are TGTGCCAGCAGCAGCCTTCGGGGGCAAGGTACTGAAGCTTTCTTT.

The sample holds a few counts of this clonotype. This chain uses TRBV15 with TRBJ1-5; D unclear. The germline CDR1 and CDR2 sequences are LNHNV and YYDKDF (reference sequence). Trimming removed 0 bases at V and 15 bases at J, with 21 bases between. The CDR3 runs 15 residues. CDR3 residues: CATSRDRGLLSVRHF. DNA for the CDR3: TGTGCCACCAGCAGAGATCGGGGTCTGCTCAGCGTTCGGCATTTT.

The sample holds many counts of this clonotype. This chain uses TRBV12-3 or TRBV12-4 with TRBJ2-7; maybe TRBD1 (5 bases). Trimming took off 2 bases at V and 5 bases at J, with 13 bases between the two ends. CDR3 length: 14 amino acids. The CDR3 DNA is TGTGCCAGCAGTTTATTGGCAGGGCAGAACGAGCAGTACTTC. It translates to CASSLLAGQNEQYF.

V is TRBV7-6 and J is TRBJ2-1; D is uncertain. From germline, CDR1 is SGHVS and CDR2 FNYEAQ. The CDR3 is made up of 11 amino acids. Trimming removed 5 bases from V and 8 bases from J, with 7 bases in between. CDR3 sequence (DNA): TGTGCCAGCAGCCGGGCCGATGAGCAGTTCTTC. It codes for CASSRADEQFF.

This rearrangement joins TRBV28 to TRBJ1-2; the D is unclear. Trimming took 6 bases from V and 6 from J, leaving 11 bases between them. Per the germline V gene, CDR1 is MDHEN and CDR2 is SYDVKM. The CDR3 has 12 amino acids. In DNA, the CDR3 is TGTGCCAGCAGAAGTACCTTCGATGGCTACACCTTC. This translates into CASRSTFDGYTF.

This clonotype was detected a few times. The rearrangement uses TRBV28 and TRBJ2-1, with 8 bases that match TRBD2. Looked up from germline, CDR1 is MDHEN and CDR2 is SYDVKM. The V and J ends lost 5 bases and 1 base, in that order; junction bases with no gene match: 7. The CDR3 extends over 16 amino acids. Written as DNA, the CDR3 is TGTGCCAGCAGTGTCACGGGGGGGGTATCCTACAATGAGCAGTTCTTC. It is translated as CASSVTGGVSYNEQFF.

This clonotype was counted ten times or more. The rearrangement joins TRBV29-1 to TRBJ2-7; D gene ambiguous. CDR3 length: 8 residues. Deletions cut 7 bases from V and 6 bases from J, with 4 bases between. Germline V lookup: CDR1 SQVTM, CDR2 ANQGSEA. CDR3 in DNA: TGCAGCGGGGGCGAGCAGTACGTC. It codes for CSGGEQYV.

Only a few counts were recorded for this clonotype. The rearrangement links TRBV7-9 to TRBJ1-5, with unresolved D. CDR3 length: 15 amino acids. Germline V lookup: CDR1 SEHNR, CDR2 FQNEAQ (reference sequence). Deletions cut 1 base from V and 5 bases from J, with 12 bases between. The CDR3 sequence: CASSLVGLDDQPQHF. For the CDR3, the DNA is TGTGCCAGCAGCTTAGTAGGGCTCGACGATCAGCCCCAGCATTTT.

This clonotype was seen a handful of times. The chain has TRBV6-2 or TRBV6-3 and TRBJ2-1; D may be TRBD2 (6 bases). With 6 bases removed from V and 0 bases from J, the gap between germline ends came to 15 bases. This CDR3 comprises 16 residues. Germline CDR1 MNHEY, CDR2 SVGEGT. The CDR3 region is CASSYRFGGSYNEQFF. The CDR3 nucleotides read TGTGCCAGCAGCTATCGGTTCGGGGGCTCCTACAATGAGCAGTTCTTC.

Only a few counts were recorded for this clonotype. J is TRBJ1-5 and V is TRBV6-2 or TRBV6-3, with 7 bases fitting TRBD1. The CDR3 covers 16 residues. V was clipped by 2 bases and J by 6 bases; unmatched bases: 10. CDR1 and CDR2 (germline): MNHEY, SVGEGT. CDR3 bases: TGTGCCAGCAGTTACCGTAAGTCAGGGGGTGGTCAGCCCCAGCATTTT. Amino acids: CASSYRKSGGGQPQHF.

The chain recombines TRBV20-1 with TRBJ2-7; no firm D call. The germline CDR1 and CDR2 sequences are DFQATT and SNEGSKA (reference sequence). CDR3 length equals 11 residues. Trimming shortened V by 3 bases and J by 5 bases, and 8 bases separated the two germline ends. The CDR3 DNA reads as TGCAGTGCTAGGGCGTTCGACGAGCAGTACTTC. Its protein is CSARAFDEQYF.

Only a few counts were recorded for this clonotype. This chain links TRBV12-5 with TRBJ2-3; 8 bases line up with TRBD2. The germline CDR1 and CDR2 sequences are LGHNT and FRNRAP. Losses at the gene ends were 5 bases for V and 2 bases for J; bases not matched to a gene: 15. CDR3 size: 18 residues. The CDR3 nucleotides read TGTGCTAGTGGTACCTCCGTAACGCGGGGGGAAGACACAGATACGCAGTATTTT. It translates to CASGTSVTRGEDTDTQYF. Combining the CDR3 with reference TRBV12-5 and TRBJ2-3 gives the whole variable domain DARVTQTPRHKVTEMGQEVTMRCQPILGHNTVFWYRQTMMQGLELLAYFRNRAPLDDSGMPKDRFSAEMPDATLATLKIQPSEPRDSAVYFCASGTSVTRGEDTDTQYFGPGTRLTVL.

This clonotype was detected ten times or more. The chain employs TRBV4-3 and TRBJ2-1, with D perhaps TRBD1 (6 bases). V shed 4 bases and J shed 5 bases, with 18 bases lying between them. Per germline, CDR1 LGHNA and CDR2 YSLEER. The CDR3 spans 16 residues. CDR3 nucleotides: TGCGCCAGCAGCCGGAGAGGGGGTTCCGGCCACAATGAGCAGTTCTTC. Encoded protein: CASSRRGGSGHNEQFF.

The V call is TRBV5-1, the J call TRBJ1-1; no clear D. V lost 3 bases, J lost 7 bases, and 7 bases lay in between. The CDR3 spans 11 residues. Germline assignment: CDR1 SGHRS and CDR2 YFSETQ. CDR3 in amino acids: CASSSPGEAFF. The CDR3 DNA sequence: TGCGCCAGCAGCTCTCCGGGTGAAGCTTTCTTT.

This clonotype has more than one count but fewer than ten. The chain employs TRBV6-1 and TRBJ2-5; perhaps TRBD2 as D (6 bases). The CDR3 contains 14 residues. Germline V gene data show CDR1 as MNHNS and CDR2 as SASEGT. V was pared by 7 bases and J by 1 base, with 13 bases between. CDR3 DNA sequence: TGTGCCAGCATTCTGAATAGCGGCCAAGAGACCCAGTACTTC. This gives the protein CASILNSGQETQYF.

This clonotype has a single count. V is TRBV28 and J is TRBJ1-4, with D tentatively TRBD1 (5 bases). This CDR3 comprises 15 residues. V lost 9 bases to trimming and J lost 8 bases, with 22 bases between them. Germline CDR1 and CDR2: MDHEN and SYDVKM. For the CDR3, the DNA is TGTGCCAGTACGAACCGGGACGGAGCGGGGGAAAAACTGTTTTTT. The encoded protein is CASTNRDGAGEKLFF.

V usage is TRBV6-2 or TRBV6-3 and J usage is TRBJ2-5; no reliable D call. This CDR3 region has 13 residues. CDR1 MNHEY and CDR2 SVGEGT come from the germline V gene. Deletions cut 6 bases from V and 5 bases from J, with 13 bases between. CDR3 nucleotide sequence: TGTGCCAGCAGGGGCTATCACCGGGAGACCCAGTACTTC. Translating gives CASRGYHRETQYF.

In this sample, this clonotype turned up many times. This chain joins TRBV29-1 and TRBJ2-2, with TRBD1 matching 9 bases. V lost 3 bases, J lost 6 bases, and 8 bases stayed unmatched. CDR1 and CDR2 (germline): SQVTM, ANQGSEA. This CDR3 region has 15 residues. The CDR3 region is CSVETGQGIAGELFF. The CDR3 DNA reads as TGCAGCGTTGAGACGGGACAGGGTATCGCCGGGGAGCTGTTTTTT.

The CDR3 DNA is TGCAGTGCTAGAGACAGGGCTAATAACTATGGCTACACCTTC. It is translated as CSARDRANNYGYTF. The chain couples TRBV20-1 to TRBJ1-2; tentative D call: TRBD1 (5 bases). The CDR3 length is 14 residues. Germline V CDR1 and CDR2: DFQATT, SNEGSKA (reference sequence). Trimming took off 0 bases at V and 1 base at J, with 9 bases between the two ends.